These T cell receptor beta chains were read from a single sample in a study of blood T cell repertoires in COVID-19. Produced via immunoSEQ multiplex PCR; TCRdb's table is partial and in-frame only. The table includes roughly 34,000 clones, roughly nine tenths detected once. What was sequenced was peripheral blood. The receptors stem from a man in his fifties or sixties with active or convalescent COVID-19. The CDR3 runs from the conserved cysteine through the conserved F or W. Each record gives: D gene, J gene, CDR3 length, clone size, V gene, CDR3 protein, CDR3 DNA. The D gene is left open where the match is weak. Clone size is given for some rows only: seen once, a few or many times, or a class if the clone is expanded.

TRBD2 | TRBJ2-7 | 16 | . | TRBV28 | CASSSFSGAHSYEQYF | TGTGCCAGCAGTTCCTTTAGCGGGGCCCACTCCTACGAGCAGTACTTC
. | TRBJ2-3 | 14 | . | TRBV7-3 | CASSSEGGPDTQYF | TGTGCCAGCAGCTCCGAGGGCGGACCAGATACGCAGTATTTT
TRBD2 | TRBJ2-5 | 15 | once | TRBV6-2/TRBV6-3 | CASSYRGGGSETQYF | TGTGCCAGCAGTTACCGCGGGGGGGGCAGCGAGACCCAGTACTTC
. | TRBJ1-2 | 12 | . | TRBV5-6 | CASSLEGGGYTF | TGTGCCAGCAGCTTGGAAGGAGGTGGCTACACCTTC
. | TRBJ1-2 | 17 | . | TRBV9 | CASSVENFDRLNYGYTF | TGTGCCAGCAGCGTAGAAAATTTCGACAGGTTGAACTATGGCTACACCTTC
. | TRBJ1-2 | 15 | . | TRBV7-2 | CASSLYSAGAGGYTF | TGTGCCAGCAGCTTATACTCGGCAGGGGCAGGTGGCTACACCTTC
TRBD1 | TRBJ1-1 | 14 | . | TRBV6-6 | CASSPNQDRVDAFF | TGTGCCAGCAGCCCCAATCAAGACAGGGTAGACGCTTTCTTT
. | TRBJ2-3 | 14 | once | TRBV4-1 | CASSQGLLTDTQYF | TGCGCCAGCAGCCAAGGCTTACTCACCGATACGCAGTATTTT
. | TRBJ1-2 | 14 | . | TRBV7-3 | CASSPDAGNYGYTF | TGTGCCAGCAGCCCGGATGCAGGGAACTATGGCTACACCTTC
. | TRBJ1-5 | 14 | . | TRBV6-1 | CASSEGQINQPQHF | TGTGCCAGCAGTGAAGGACAGATAAATCAGCCCCAGCATTTT
. | TRBJ1-2 | 12 | . | TRBV28 | CASSPGVYGYTF | TGTGCCAGCAGTCCAGGGGTCTATGGCTACACCTTC
TRBD1 | TRBJ1-5 | 14 | . | TRBV29-1 | CSVSAGGGDQPQHF | TGCAGCGTTTCGGCAGGGGGTGGGGATCAGCCCCAGCATTTT
. | TRBJ2-7 | 19 | . | TRBV5-1 | CASSLAARSLDIRIYEQYF | TGCGCCAGCAGCTTGGCCGCCCGCAGCCTGGACATAAGAATTTACGAGCAGTACTTC
. | TRBJ2-5 | 12 | . | TRBV28 | CASSLLSETQYF | TGTGCCAGCAGTTTATTATCGGAGACCCAGTACTTC
TRBD2 | TRBJ2-2 | 15 | . | TRBV5-1 | CASSTGLAVAGELFF | TGCGCCAGCAGCACGGGACTAGCTGTCGCCGGGGAGCTGTTTTTT
TRBD1 | TRBJ1-4 | 15 | . | TRBV28 | CASSRQGAGDEKLFF | TGTGCCAGCAGTAGACAGGGGGCTGGGGATGAAAAACTGTTTTTT
TRBD1 | TRBJ2-7 | 13 | . | TRBV6-5 | CASRDRGVYEQYF | TGTGCCAGCAGAGACAGGGGTGTGTACGAGCAGTACTTC
. | TRBJ2-3 | 14 | . | TRBV19 | CASSNGRRTDTQYF | TGTGCCAGTAGTAATGGGCGCAGAACGGATACGCAGTATTTT
TRBD2 | TRBJ2-2 | 18 | . | TRBV9 | CASSVAGSGMRRAGELFF | TGTGCCAGCAGCGTAGCGGGTAGCGGGATGCGAAGGGCCGGGGAGCTGTTTTTT
. | TRBJ1-4 | 15 | . | TRBV3-1/TRBV3-2 | CASSQSRISNEKLFF | TGTGCCAGCAGCCAGTCGAGGATTTCTAATGAAAAACTGTTTTTT
. | TRBJ1-2 | 14 | . | TRBV9 | CASSVVSLPPGYTF | TGTGCCAGCAGCGTAGTAAGCCTACCCCCAGGCTACACCTTC
. | TRBJ2-5 | 14 | . | TRBV5-1 | CASSLARSEETQYF | TGCGCCAGCAGCTTGGCGCGTTCCGAAGAGACCCAGTACTTC
. | TRBJ1-6 | 13 | . | TRBV7-9 | CASSSSAGSPLHF | TGTGCCAGCAGCTCCAGTGCGGGTTCACCCCTCCACTTT
TRBD2 | TRBJ2-1 | 16 | . | TRBV15 | CATSRDSTSGNNEQFF | TGTGCCACCAGCAGAGATTCGACTAGCGGGAACAATGAGCAGTTCTTC
TRBD1 | TRBJ2-5 | 16 | . | TRBV28 | CATELGSRTGWETQYF | TGTGCCACCGAGTTGGGGAGCCGGACAGGGTGGGAGACCCAGTACTTC
. | TRBJ2-3 | 12 | . | TRBV3-1/TRBV3-2 | CASSPTLDTQYF | TGTGCCAGCAGCCCCACATTAGATACGCAGTATTTT
. | TRBJ2-7 | 10 | few | TRBV5-1 | CASSSLEQYF | TGCGCCAGCAGCTCTTTGGAGCAGTACTTC
. | TRBJ1-1 | 15 | . | TRBV10-1 | CASSAGVIHGGEAFF | TGCGCCAGCAGTGCTGGAGTCATCCATGGCGGGGAAGCTTTCTTT
TRBD2 | TRBJ2-1 | 15 | . | TRBV6-5 | CASSYWRGGYNEQFF | TGTGCCAGCAGTTACTGGCGGGGGGGATACAATGAGCAGTTCTTC
. | TRBJ1-2 | 16 | . | TRBV19 | CASSMYVGAANYGYTF | TGTGCCAGTAGTATGTACGTGGGCGCCGCTAACTATGGCTACACCTTC
TRBD1 | TRBJ1-1 | 15 | few | TRBV5-1 | CASSFIAGGGTEAFF | TGCGCCAGCAGTTTTATAGCAGGGGGCGGCACTGAAGCTTTCTTT
. | TRBJ2-3 | 12 | . | TRBV18 | CASSLLPDTQYF | TGTGCCAGCTCGCTTCTACCAGATACGCAGTATTTT
TRBD1 | TRBJ1-1 | 14 | . | TRBV5-1 | CASKGQGLNTEAFF | TGCGCCAGCAAAGGACAGGGGCTGAACACTGAAGCTTTCTTT
TRBD2 | TRBJ2-7 | 15 | once | TRBV2 | CASSRWTSGGDEQYF | TGTGCCAGCAGCCGCTGGACTAGCGGGGGCGACGAGCAGTACTTC
TRBD1 | TRBJ1-2 | 14 | . | TRBV15 | CATSAQGVRYGYTF | TGTGCCACCAGCGCACAGGGGGTCCGCTATGGCTACACCTTC
TRBD2 | TRBJ2-1 | 15 | . | TRBV7-6 | CASSAGTSGGREQFF | TGTGCCAGCAGCGCTGGGACTAGCGGGGGGAGGGAGCAGTTCTTC
TRBD1 | TRBJ1-1 | 17 | . | TRBV19 | CASSNSGTGSRGVGAFF | TGTGCCAGTAGTAATTCCGGGACAGGGAGCCGCGGTGTAGGGGCTTTCTTT
. | TRBJ1-2 | 14 | . | TRBV18 | CASSPLGGLEGYTF | TGTGCCAGCTCACCCCTAGGAGGATTAGAAGGCTACACCTTC
TRBD1 | TRBJ2-6 | 17 | . | TRBV19 | CASSTRDRGSRANVLTF | TGTGCCAGTAGTACTCGGGACAGGGGCTCGCGGGCCAACGTCCTGACTTTC
. | TRBJ1-6 | 15 | . | TRBV5-4 | CASSLQYGSNSPLHF | TGTGCCAGCAGCCTCCAGTACGGGTCTAATTCACCCCTCCACTTT
. | TRBJ1-2 | 13 | . | TRBV29-1 | CSVEGSKARGYTF | TGCAGCGTTGAAGGTTCCAAAGCTCGTGGCTACACCTTC